A single TCR beta chain is shown here with its context. This clonotype has a handful of counts. This receptor's antigen is unknown. Base qualities are missing; no much larger clone stands one base away. This specimen belongs to a study of T cells in Graves' hyperthyroidism and ophthalmopathy (dated by TCRdb to about 2019). About the investigation overall: A discovery cohort of roughly 96 patients, roughly 45 with Graves' ophthalmopathy and 55 to 60 with stable Graves' hyperthyroidism, was used to find distinguishing TCR V-J signatures. The 75 to 100 discovery patients were randomly split 7:3 into training and test sets. In several Graves' hyperthyroidism patients, the study also compared T-cell repertoires from thyroid tissue with T-cell repertoires from blood. The paper reports TCR Vbeta CDR3 sequencing of some 140 peripheral blood samples: over 40 ophthalmopathy, fewer than 80 hyperthyroidism and 17 progressor patients. After sampling, hyperthyroidism patients received methimazole starting at 30 mg daily, and ophthalmopathy patients received high-dose intravenous methylprednisolone. An independent validation cohort of about 20 hyperthyroidism patients and 17 patients who later progressed to ophthalmopathy tested prospective prediction of ophthalmopathy. Here is what the overall study found, with its caveats: No statistical method was used to set the sample size in advance, and investigators knew the group allocation. Blood samples also contained most of the expanded thyroid clonotypes (frequency above 0.001), which suggests that blood repertoires may reflect thyroid immune responses. A 13 V-J signature model separated ophthalmopathy from stable hyperthyroidism, with 87.88% sensitivity and roughly 82% specificity in cross-validation and 80%/75% in testing. In validation, progression to ophthalmopathy was predicted by the model with almost 71% sensitivity and roughly 76% specificity, a median of 6.5 months before onset.

V and J lose 5 bases and 8 bases, and a span of 15 bases separates them. CDR1 and CDR2, per the germline V gene, are MDHEN and SYDVKM. Its CDR3 holds 13 amino acids, cysteine through phenylalanine. Just the 39-base CDR3 DNA is kept, in frame starting at base 1. The TCR beta CDR3 regions were amplified from the RNA transcripts. The first round of RT-PCR for the TCR CDR3 was performed with the HTBI primer set and the Qiagen OneStep RT-PCR kit. Libraries were constructed in a second round of multiplex PCR, after which size selection and purification were carried out. The libraries were sequenced on an Illumina HiSeq2000 using paired-end 100 bp reads. The paper's processing steps were these. Raw data were processed with SOAPnuke, discarding reads with adapters, uncalled bases, mean Phred below 15, or no exact constant-primer or identifier match. High-quality paired reads were merged using COPE v1.2.5, and each unique nucleotide sequence was defined as a clonotype. MiTCR v1.1 was used to align clonotypes to the IMGT TRBV, TRBD and TRBJ reference segments. The analysis was restricted to V-J combinations with a frequency above 0.0001, which together covered roughly 99% of the repertoires. The TCS score was defined as the ratio of F50 (clonal expansion) to E x V (chaos), calculated using BLOSUM62-based TCRdist between CDR3 peptides within each V-J. Welch's t-statistics and random forest reduced roughly 500 V-J features to roughly 13, which were used in a naive Bayes classifier (R e1071). The Morisita-Horn index was used to measure how similar the thyroid and blood repertoires were. Using fastp at Q25 and MiXCR, TCRdb reprocessed the public reads and kept productive beta chains. Entries that share a CDR3 protein sequence are merged under the most common genes and DNA. TCRdb, rather than the study authors, made the V and J calls. The sample table shows 500,000 to 650,000 distinct CDR3 sequences, and over 45% are seen once. The ten biggest clones cover around two fifths of the sample.

Patients with uncontrolled infections, other autoimmune diseases, pregnancy or lactation were excluded. Diagnoses were established on the basis of clinical symptoms, serum thyroxine and TRAb, thyroid ultrasound, and orbital computed tomography. Trizol reagent was used to extract total RNA, and RNA quality was then checked on an Agilent 2100 Bioanalyzer. This sequence uses TRBV28 and TRBJ1-2; TRBD1 is a possible D gene, resting on 6 matching bases. This sequence was found in an adult woman with Graves' disease, either hyperthyroidism or ophthalmopathy (not recorded which). Material: peripheral blood or thyroid tissue (not recorded which). CDR3 loop: CASSPTGHRGYTF. The DNA is as follows: TGTGCCAGCAGTCCAACAGGGCATAGGGGCTACACCTTC.